These 3 T cell receptor beta chains share one sample of origin, sequenced in a study of T cells after yellow fever vaccination. TCRdb used MiXCR to reprocess the 5' RACE reads, holding one entry per CDR3 protein. The sample lists approximately 120,000 distinct CDR3 sequences, more than 7.5% occurring once. The sequencing here drew on CD8+ T cells sorted from PBMCs, taken on the day of the yellow fever booster vaccination. These receptors all come from a man aged 18-30 years who received the YFV17D yellow fever vaccine.

This clonotype was found once. The chain is built from TRBV5-1 and TRBJ1-4, with 7 bases identical to TRBD1. In germline, CDR1 is SGHRS, CDR2 YFSETQ. V gave up 4 bases and J gave up 8 bases; unmatched junction bases: 11. The CDR3 has 15 amino acids. This chain's CDR3 is CASSDRDRGEEKLFF. The CDR3 bases are TGCGCCAGCAGCGACCGGGACAGAGGAGAAGAAAAACTGTTTTTT.

This clonotype was seen more than once but under ten times. The chain uses TRBV20-1 and TRBJ1-1; D remains unclear. The germline V gene encodes CDR1 DFQATT and CDR2 SNEGSKA (reference sequence). This CDR3 has 16 amino acids. Trimming removed 0 bases at V and 0 bases at J, with 14 bases between. CDR3 sequence: CSARDRGQPMNTEAFF. The CDR3 region has the DNA TGCAGTGCTAGAGATCGGGGTCAGCCCATGAACACTGAAGCTTTCTTT.

In this sample, this clonotype turned up a few times. The chain combines TRBV12-3 or TRBV12-4 with TRBJ1-1, with D uncertain. The CDR3 spans 15 residues. Trimming shortened V by 2 bases and J by 4 bases, and 14 bases separated the two germline ends. The CDR3 protein is CASSLFGGRSTEAFF. In DNA, the CDR3 is TGTGCCAGCAGTTTATTCGGAGGACGGAGCACTGAAGCTTTCTTT.